This TCR beta chain was sequenced for a study of T cell responses to AZD1222 COVID-19 vaccine. General observations from the study: There were repertoire samples only from the period after the peak T cell response. Among the donors, most were white British and more were female, and clonal diversity was possibly underestimated.

The table lists this clone with a few counts. As yet, its antigen is unknown. The CDR3 covers 11 residues. Germline V CDR1 and CDR2: SEHNR, FQNEAQ (reference sequence). V was cut by 7 bases and J by 4 bases, with 5 bases left in between. The repertoire was sequenced with immunoSEQ multiplex PCR; TCRdb's copy has only in-frame clones and lacks some. Of approximately 100,000 clones in the sample, about 85% were seen once. The chain recombines TRBV7-9 with TRBJ2-1; the D is unclear. This receptor was taken from an adult in good health. The input for sequencing was peripheral blood, taken on day 0 of AZD1222 vaccination. This CDR3 reads CASNRYNEQFF. The CDR3 bases are TGTGCCAGCAATCGTTACAATGAGCAGTTCTTC.